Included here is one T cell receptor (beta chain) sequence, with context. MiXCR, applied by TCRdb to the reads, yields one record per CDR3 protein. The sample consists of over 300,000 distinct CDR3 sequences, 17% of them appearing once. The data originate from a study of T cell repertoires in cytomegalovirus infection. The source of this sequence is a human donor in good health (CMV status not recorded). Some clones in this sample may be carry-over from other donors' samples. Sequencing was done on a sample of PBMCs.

The CDR3 coding sequence is TGTGCCAGCAGCATAAATCTAGGCCTAAGGCAGTTCTTC. Translated, it gives CASSINLGLRQFF. This rearrangement joins TRBV28 to TRBJ2-1; D call uncertain. The CDR3 contains 13 residues. CDR1 and CDR2 from the germline V gene are MDHEN and SYDVKM. Trimming took 6 bases from V and 12 from J, leaving 18 bases between them.